This paragraph covers one TCR beta chain sequence. Its matching antigen is unknown. The sample belongs to a study of T cell repertoires in cytomegalovirus infection. Study in general: Alongside well-studied HLA-B-restricted CMV epitopes, recently identified HLA-C-restricted CMV epitopes were also used. Carrying CMV and the relevant HLA type showed in public TCR beta signatures.

The length of the CDR3 is 14 residues. V was pared by 6 bases and J by 6 bases, with 15 bases between. In germline, CDR1 is MNHEY, CDR2 SMNVEV (reference sequence). One entry per CDR3 protein results from TCRdb running MiXCR on the reads. Of some 100,000 distinct CDR3 sequences listed, 25% to 35% are singletons. Study findings and constraints: The ex vivo response showed dominance by HLA-C-restricted CMV-specific TCR beta clonotypes. Pooled public TCR beta family frequency picked out CMV carriers with the relevant HLA.

Material: CD8+ T cells from cultured PBMCs, obtained from culture after CMV antigen stimulation. The origin of this receptor is a human donor in good health (CMV status not recorded). Some clones in this sample may be carry-over from other donors' samples. The V call is TRBV27, the J call TRBJ1-5, with D possibly TRBD1 on 5 matching bases. CDR3: CASSSRGYGQPQHF. The CDR3 nucleotides read TGTGCCAGCAGCTCGCGGGGGTATGGTCAGCCCCAGCATTTT.